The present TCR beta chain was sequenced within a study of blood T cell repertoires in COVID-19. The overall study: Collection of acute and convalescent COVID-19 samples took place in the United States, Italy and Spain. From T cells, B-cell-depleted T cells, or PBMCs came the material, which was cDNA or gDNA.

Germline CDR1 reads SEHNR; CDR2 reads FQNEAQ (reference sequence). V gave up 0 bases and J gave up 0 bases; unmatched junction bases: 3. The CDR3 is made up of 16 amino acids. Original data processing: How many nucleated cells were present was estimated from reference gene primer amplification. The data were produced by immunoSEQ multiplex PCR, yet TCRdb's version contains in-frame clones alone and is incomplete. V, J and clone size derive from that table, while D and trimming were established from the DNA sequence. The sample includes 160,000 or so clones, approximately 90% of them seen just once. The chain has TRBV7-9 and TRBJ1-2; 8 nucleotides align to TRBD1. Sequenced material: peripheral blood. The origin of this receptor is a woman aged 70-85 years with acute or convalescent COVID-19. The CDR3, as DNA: TGTGCCAGCAGCTTAGCGGCGGGACAGGCTAACTATGGCTACACCTTC. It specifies CASSLAAGQANYGYTF.